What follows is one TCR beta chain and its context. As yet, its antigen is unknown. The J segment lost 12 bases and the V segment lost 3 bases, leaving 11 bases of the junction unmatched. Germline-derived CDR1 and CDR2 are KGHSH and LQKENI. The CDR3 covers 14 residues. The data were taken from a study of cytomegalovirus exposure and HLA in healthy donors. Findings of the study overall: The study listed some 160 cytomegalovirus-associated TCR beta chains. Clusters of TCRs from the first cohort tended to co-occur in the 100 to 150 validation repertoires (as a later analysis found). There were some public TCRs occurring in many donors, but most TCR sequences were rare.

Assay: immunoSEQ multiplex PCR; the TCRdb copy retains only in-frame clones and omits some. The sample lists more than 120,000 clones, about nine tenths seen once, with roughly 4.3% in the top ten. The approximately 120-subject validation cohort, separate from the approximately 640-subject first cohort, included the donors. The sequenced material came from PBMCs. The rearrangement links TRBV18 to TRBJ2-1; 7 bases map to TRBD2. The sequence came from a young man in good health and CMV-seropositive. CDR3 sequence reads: CASSPRLAEGGQFF. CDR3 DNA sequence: TGTGCCAGCTCACCCCGGCTAGCGGAGGGCGGGCAGTTCTTC.